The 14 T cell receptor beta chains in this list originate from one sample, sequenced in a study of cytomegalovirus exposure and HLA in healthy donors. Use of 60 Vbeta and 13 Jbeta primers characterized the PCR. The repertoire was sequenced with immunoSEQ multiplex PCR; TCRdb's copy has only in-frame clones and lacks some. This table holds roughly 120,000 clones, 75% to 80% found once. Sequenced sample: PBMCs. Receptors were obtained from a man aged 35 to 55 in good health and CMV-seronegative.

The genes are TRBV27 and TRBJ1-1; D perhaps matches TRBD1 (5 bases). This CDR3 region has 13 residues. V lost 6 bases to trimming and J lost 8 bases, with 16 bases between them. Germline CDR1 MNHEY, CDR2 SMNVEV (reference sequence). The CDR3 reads CASSRGEGTEAFF. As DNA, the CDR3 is TGTGCCAGCAGCCGAGGGGAGGGGACCGAAGCTTTCTTT.

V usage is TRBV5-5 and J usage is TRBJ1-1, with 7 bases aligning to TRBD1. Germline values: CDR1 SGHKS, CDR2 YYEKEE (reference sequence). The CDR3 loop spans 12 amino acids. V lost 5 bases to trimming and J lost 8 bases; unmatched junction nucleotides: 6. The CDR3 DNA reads TGTGCCAGCAGTCGACAGGGAGTGGAAGCTTTCTTT. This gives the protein CASSRQGVEAFF.

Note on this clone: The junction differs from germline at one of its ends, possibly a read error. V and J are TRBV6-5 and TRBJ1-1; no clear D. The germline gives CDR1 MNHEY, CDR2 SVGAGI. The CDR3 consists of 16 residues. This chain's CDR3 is CAGSYSHLTLNTEAFF. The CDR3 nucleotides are TGTGCCGGCAGTTACAGTCACCTGACTTTGAACACTGAAGCTTTCTTT.

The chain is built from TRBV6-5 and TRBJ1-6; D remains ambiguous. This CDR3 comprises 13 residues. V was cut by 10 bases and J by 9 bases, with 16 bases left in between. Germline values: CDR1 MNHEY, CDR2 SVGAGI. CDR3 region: CATKRITGSPLHF. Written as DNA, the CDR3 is TGTGCCACCAAGAGGATAACCGGTTCACCCCTCCACTTT.

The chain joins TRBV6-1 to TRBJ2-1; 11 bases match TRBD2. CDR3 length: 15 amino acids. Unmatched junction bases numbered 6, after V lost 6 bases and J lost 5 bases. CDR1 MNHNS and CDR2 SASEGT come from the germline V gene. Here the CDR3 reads CASRDSGGVNNEQFF. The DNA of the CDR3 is TGTGCCAGCAGAGATAGCGGGGGGGTTAACAATGAGCAGTTCTTC.

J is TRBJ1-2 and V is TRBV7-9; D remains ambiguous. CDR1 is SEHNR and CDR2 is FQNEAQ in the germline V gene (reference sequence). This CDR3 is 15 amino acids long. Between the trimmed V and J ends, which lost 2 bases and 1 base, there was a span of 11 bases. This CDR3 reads CASSLPRQDNYGYTF. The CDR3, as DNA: TGTGCCAGCAGCTTACCCCGACAAGATAACTATGGCTACACCTTC. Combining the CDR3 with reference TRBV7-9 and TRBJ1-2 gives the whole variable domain DTGVSQNPRHKITKRGQNVTFRCDPISEHNRLYWYRQTLGQGPEFLTYFQNEAQLEKSRLLSDRFSAERPKGSFSTLEIQRTEQGDSAMYLCASSLPRQDNYGYTFGSGTRLTVV.

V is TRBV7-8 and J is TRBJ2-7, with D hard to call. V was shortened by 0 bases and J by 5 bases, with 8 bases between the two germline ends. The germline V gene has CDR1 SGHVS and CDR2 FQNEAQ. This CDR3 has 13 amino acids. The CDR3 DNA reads TGTGCCAGCAGCTTAGCGCAAGCCGACGAGCAGTACTTC. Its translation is CASSLAQADEQYF.

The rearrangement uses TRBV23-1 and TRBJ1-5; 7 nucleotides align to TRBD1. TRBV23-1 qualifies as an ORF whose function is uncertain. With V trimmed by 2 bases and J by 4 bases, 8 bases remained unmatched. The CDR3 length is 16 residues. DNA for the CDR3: TGCGCCAGCAGTCAACCAGACAGGGCGGTTAATCAGCCCCAGCATTTT. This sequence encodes CASSQPDRAVNQPQHF.

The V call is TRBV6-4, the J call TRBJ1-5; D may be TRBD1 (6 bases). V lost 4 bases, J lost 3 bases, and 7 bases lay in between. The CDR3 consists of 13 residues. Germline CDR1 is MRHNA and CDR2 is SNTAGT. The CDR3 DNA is TGTGCCAGCAGTGTGGGGGCCAATCAGCCCCAGCATTTT. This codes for CASSVGANQPQHF.

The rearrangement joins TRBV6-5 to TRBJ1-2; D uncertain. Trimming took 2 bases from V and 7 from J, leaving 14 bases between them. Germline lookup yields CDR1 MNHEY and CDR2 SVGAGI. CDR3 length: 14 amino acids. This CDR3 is CASSYAGEMGGYTF. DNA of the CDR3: TGTGCCAGCAGTTACGCGGGTGAGATGGGTGGCTACACCTTC.

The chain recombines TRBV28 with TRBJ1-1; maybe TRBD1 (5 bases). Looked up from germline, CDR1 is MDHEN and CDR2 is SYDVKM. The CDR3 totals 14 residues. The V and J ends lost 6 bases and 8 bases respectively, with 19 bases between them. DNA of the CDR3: TGTGCCAGCAGCCCTGGGGCGGCAGCCAACGAAGCTTTCTTT. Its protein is CASSPGAAANEAFF.

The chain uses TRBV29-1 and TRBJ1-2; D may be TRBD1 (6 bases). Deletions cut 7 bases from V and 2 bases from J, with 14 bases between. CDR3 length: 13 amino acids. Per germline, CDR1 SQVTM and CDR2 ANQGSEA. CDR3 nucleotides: TGCAGCGCATACGGACAGACAAACTATGGCTACACCTTC. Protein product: CSAYGQTNYGYTF.

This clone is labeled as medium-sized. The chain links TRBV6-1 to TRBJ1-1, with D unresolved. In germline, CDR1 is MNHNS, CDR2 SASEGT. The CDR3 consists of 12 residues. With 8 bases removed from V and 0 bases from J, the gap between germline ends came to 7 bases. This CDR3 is CASGGLNTEAFF. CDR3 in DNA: TGTGCCAGCGGAGGCCTGAACACTGAAGCTTTCTTT.

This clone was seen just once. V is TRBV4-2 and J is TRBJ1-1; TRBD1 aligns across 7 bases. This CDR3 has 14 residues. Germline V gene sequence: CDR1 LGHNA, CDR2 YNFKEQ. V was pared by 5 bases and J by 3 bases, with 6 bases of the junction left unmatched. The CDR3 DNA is TGTGCCAGCAGCGTCAGGGGGTTCGACACTGAAGCTTTCTTT. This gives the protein CASSVRGFDTEAFF.